The rows below give T cell receptor beta chains drawn from one sample of a study of post-analysis software for immune sequencing data. One entry per CDR3 protein results from TCRdb running MiXCR on the PCR reads. The sample includes about 190,000 distinct CDR3 sequences, 29% of them seen just once. The sample comprised blood. Receptors originate from a girl aged 2-17 years with multiple sclerosis. Each CDR3 is given with its conserved first and last residue. The order of the fields is V gene, CDR3 protein.

v_call: TRBV9
cdr3_aa: CASSAATATYEQYF

v_call: TRBV20-1
cdr3_aa: CSAGGGREDTQYF

v_call: TRBV4-2
cdr3_aa: CASSPRRGQETQYF

v_call: TRBV12-3/TRBV12-4
cdr3_aa: CASSPQSFLADTQYF

v_call: TRBV5-1
cdr3_aa: CASSVDGTGLYQPQHF

v_call: TRBV2
cdr3_aa: CASSERAGVQETQYF

v_call: TRBV7-9
cdr3_aa: CASSSAGTGKNIQYF

v_call: TRBV12-3/TRBV12-4
cdr3_aa: CASSFSPGGDPFHEQFF

v_call: TRBV4-1
cdr3_aa: CASSHLRGGSYNEQFF

v_call: TRBV19
cdr3_aa: CASSYRDRRNIQYF

v_call: TRBV5-1
cdr3_aa: CASSFYQNTEAFF

v_call: TRBV19
cdr3_aa: CASSIGGGSIVSYEQYF

v_call: TRBV12-3/TRBV12-4
cdr3_aa: CASSLSGRETQYF

v_call: TRBV20-1
cdr3_aa: CSARGPIRSSYNEQFF

v_call: TRBV6-6
cdr3_aa: CASGTGYNSPLHF

v_call: TRBV7-2
cdr3_aa: CASSLREPSLYF

v_call: TRBV28
cdr3_aa: CASSLISGVGGMNTEAFF

v_call: TRBV7-2
cdr3_aa: CASSLGGAQGGGRIYGYTF

v_call: TRBV28
cdr3_aa: CASSRGQGRLETQYF

v_call: TRBV6-1
cdr3_aa: CASSDRTSGINEQFF

v_call: TRBV5-1
cdr3_aa: CASSLGVQGPTEAFF

v_call: TRBV3-1
cdr3_aa: CASSQRFDSYEQYF

v_call: TRBV6-2/TRBV6-3
cdr3_aa: CASSPGTGPSYEQYF

v_call: TRBV7-9
cdr3_aa: CASSTLVRLAGVVGQFF

v_call: TRBV3-1
cdr3_aa: CASSQEKGFGEETQYF

v_call: TRBV4-3
cdr3_aa: CASSPYYVVHTDTQYF

v_call: TRBV20-1
cdr3_aa: CSARSTSGRTDTQYF

v_call: TRBV6-2/TRBV6-3
cdr3_aa: CASSPPVVMSSYNEQFF

v_call: TRBV7-6
cdr3_aa: CVSSLALAAPETQYF

v_call: TRBV7-2
cdr3_aa: CASSKGQSFSYEQYF

v_call: TRBV15
cdr3_aa: CATSRTGGNEQFF

v_call: TRBV10-3
cdr3_aa: CAISDPAGADTQYF

v_call: TRBV7-9
cdr3_aa: CASSLDQASSYEQYF

v_call: TRBV29-1
cdr3_aa: CSVPRSSGANVLTF

v_call: TRBV5-1
cdr3_aa: CASSLLLDTEAFF

v_call: TRBV20-1
cdr3_aa: CSAHEGQYNQPQHF

v_call: TRBV11-2
cdr3_aa: CASSLPSVAGETQYF

v_call: TRBV5-1
cdr3_aa: CASSEADTYEQYF

v_call: TRBV5-1
cdr3_aa: CASSLAGIYSYNEQFF

v_call: TRBV29-1
cdr3_aa: CSVGEDYNSPLHF